The entry below describes one TCR beta chain. Its cognate antigen is unknown. Assay: immunoSEQ multiplex PCR; the TCRdb copy retains only in-frame clones and omits some. The sample has about 140,000 clones, roughly 79% seen once. This sample was taken from a study of cytomegalovirus exposure and HLA in healthy donors. Per germline, CDR1 LNHDA and CDR2 SQIVND (reference sequence). The CDR3 sequence is 14 residues long. Trimming took 4 bases from V and 7 from J; bases not matched to a gene: 4. Broader study findings: Within the 100 to 150 validation repertoires, first-cohort TCR clusters tended to co-occur, according to a later analysis.

The sequenced material came from PBMCs. V is TRBV19 and J is TRBJ2-1; the match to TRBD2 covers 10 bases. This sequence was found in a man aged 25-45 years in good health and CMV-seropositive. The CDR3 sequence: CASSTSGGANEQFF. CDR3 DNA: TGTGCCAGTAGTACCAGCGGGGGGGCAAATGAGCAGTTCTTC.